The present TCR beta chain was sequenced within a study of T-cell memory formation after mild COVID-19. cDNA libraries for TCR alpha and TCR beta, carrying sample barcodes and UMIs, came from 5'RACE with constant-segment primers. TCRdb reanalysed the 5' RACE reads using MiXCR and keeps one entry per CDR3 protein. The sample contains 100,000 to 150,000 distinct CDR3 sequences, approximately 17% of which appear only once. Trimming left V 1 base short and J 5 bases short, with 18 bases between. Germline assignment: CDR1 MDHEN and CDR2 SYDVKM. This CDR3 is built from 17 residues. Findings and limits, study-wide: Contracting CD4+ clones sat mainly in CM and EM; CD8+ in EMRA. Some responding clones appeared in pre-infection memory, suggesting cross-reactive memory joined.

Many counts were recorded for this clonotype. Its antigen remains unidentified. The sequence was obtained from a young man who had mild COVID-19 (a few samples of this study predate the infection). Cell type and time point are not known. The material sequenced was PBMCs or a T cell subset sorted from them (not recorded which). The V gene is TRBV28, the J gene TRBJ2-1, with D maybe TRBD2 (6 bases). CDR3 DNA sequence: TGTGCCAGCAGTTTATACCCACGCGGGGAAGTAGACAATGAGCAGTTCTTC. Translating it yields CASSLYPRGEVDNEQFF.